This T cell receptor beta chain is drawn from a study of patients and donors after allogeneic stem cell transplantation. Trimming took 0 bases from V and 5 from J, leaving 10 bases between them. The CDR3 spans 14 residues. Germline CDR1 reads MNHNS; CDR2 reads SASEGT. TCRdb re-derived calls from the RT-PCR reads in MiXCR, one entry per CDR3 protein. The data hold about a million distinct CDR3 sequences, with about a sixth observed a single time. The sequencing input was blood, either unsorted or a sorted T cell fraction (not recorded which). This TCR derives from a human donor who was either an allogeneic HSCT recipient or a stem cell or donor lymphocyte infusion donor (not recorded which). It is not recorded whose cells these are; they may come from a transplant donor. The chain links TRBV6-1 to TRBJ2-5; no definite D call. The CDR3: CASSEAESTETQYF. The CDR3 DNA reads as TGTGCCAGCAGTGAAGCTGAGAGCACTGAGACCCAGTACTTC.